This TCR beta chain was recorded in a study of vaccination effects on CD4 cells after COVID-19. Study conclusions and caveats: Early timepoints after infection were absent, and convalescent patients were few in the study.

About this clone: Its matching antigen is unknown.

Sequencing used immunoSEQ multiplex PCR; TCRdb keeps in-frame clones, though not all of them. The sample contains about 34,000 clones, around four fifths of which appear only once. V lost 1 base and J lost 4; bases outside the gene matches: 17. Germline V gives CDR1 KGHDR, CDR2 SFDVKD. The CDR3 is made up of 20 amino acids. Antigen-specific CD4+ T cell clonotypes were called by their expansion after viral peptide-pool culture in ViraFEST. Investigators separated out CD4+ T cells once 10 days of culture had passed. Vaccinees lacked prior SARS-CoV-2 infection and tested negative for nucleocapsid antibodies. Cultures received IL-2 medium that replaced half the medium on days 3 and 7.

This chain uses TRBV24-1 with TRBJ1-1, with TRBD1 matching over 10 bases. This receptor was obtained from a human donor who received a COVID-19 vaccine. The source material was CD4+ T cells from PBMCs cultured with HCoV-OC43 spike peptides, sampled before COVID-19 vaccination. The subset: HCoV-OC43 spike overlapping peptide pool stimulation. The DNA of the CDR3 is TGTGCCACCAGTGATTTCCCCCGGCAGGACAGGGGGAAGTGGGGCACTGAAGCTTTCTTT. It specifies CATSDFPRQDRGKWGTEAFF.